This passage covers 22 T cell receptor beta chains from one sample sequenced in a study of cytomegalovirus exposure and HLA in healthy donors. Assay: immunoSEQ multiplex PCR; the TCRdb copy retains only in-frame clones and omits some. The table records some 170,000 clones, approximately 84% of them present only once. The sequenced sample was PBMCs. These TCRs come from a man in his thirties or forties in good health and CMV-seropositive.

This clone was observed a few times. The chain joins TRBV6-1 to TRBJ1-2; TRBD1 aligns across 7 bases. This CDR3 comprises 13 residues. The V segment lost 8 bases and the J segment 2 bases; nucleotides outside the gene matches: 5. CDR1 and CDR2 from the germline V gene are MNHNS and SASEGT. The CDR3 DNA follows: TGTGCCAGCGTTAGGGACAGCAACTATGGCTACACCTTC. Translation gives CASVRDSNYGYTF.

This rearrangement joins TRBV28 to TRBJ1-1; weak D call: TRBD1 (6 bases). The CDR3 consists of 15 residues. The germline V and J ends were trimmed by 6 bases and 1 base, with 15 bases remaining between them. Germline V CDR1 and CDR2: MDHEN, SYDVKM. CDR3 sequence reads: CASSQIGGPNTEAFF. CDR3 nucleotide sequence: TGTGCCAGCAGCCAAATCGGGGGGCCGAACACTGAAGCTTTCTTT.

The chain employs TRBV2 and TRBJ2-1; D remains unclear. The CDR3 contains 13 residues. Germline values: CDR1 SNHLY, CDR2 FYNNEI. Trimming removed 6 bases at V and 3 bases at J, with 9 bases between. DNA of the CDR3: TGTGCCAGCAGCCCCGACAACTACAATGAGCAGTTCTTC. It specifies CASSPDNYNEQFF.

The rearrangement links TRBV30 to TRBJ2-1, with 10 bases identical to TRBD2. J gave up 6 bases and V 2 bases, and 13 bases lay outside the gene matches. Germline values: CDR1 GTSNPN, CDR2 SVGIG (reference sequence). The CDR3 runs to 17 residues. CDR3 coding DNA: TGTGCCTGGAGTTCCGGCCTATCTAGCGGGAGTGGCAATGAGCAGTTCTTC. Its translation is CAWSSGLSSGSGNEQFF.

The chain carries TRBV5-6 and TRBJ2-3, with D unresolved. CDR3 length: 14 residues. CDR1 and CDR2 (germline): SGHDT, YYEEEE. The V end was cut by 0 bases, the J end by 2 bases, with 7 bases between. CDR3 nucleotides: TGTGCCAGCAGCTTGGGAGAAATCACAGATACGCAGTATTTT. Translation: CASSLGEITDTQYF.

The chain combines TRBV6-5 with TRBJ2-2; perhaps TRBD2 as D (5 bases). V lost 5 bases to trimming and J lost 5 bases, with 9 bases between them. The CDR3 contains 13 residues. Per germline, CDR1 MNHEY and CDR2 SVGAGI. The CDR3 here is CASSAPGTGELFF. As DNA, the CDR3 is TGTGCCAGCAGTGCCCCGGGGACCGGGGAGCTGTTTTTT.

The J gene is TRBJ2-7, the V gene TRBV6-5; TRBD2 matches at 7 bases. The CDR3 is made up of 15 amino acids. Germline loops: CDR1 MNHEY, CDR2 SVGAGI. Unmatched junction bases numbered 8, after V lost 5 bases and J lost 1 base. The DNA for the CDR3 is TGTGCCAGCAGTCCCGCCGGGGGGTGGTCCTACGAGCAGTACTTC. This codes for CASSPAGGWSYEQYF.

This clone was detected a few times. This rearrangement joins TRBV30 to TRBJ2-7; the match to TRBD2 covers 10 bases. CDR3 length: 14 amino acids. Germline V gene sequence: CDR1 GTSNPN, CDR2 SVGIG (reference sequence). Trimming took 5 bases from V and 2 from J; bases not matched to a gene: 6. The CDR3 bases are TGTGCCTGGGATCCGGGACTAGCGACCTACGAGCAGTACTTC. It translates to CAWDPGLATYEQYF.

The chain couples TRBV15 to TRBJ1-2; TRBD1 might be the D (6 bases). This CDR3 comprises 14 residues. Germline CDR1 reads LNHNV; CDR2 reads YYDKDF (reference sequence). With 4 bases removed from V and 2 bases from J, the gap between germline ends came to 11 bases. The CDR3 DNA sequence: TGTGCCACCAGCAATTCGGACAGCAACTATGGCTACACCTTC. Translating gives CATSNSDSNYGYTF. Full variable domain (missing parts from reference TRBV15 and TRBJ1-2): DAMVIQNPRYQVTQFGKPVTLSCSQTLNHNVMYWYQQKSSQAPKLLFHYYDKDFNNEADTPDNFQSRRPNTSFCFLDIRSPGLGDTAMYLCATSNSDSNYGYTFGSGTRLTVV.

In DNA form, the CDR3 reads TGTGCCAGCAGATTAGCGGTTAGCACAGATACGCAGTATTTT. Translated, it gives CASRLAVSTDTQYF. This chain connects TRBV28 to TRBJ2-3; tentative D call: TRBD2 (6 bases). The CDR3 runs 14 residues. V was clipped by 6 bases and J by 0 bases, with 10 bases between them. Germline V gene data show CDR1 as MDHEN and CDR2 as SYDVKM.

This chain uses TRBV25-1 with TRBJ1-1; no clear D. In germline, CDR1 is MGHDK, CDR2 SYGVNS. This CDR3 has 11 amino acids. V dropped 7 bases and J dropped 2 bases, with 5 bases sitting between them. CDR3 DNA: TGTGCCAGCATAAAAAACACTGAAGCTTTCTTT. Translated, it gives CASIKNTEAFF.

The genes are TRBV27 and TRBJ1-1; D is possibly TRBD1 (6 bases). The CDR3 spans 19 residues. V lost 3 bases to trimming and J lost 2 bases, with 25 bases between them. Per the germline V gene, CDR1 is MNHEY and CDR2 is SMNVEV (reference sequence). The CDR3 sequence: CASSFWRGARGGGNTEAFF. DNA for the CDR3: TGTGCCAGCAGTTTTTGGCGGGGGGCAAGAGGTGGGGGAAACACTGAAGCTTTCTTT.

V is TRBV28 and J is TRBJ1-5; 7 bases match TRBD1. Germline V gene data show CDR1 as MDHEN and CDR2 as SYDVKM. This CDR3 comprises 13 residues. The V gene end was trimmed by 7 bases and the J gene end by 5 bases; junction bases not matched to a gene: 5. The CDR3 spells CASNDREHQPQHF. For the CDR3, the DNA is TGTGCCAGCAACGACAGGGAGCATCAGCCCCAGCATTTT.

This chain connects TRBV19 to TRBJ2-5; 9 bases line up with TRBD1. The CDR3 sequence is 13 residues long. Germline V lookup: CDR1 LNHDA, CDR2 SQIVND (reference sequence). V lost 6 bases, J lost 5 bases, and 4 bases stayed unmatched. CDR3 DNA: TGTGCCAGTAGCCAAACAGGGGGCGAGACCCAGTACTTC. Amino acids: CASSQTGGETQYF.

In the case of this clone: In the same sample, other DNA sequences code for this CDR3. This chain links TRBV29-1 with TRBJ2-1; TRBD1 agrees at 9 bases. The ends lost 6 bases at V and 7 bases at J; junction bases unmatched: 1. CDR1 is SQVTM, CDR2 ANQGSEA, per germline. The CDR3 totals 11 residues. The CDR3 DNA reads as TGCAGCGTAGACAGGGGGAATGAGCAGTTCTTC. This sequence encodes CSVDRGNEQFF.

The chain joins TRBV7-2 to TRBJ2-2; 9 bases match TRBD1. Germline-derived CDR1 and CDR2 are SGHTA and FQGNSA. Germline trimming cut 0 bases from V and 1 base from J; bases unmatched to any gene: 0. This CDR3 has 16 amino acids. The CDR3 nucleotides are TGTGCCAGCAGCTTAGCGGGACAGGGGAACACCGGGGAGCTGTTTTTT. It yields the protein CASSLAGQGNTGELFF.

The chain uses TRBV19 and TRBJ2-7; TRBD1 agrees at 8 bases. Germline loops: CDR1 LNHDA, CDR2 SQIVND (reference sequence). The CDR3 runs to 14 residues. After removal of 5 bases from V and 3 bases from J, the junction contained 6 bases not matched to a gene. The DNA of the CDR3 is TGTGCCAGTAGTGATACGGGACAGGTCTACGAGCAGTACTTC. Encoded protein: CASSDTGQVYEQYF. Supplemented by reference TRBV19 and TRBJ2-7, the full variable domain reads DGGITQSPKYLFRKEGQNVTLSCEQNLNHDAMYWYRQDPGQGLRLIYYSQIVNDFQKGDIAEGYSVSREKKESFPLTVTSAQKNPTAFYLCASSDTGQVYEQYFGPGTRLTVT.

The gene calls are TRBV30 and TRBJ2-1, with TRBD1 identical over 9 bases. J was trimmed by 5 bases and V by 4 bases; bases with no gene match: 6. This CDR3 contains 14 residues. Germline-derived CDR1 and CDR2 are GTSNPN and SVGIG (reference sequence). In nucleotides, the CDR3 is TGTGCCTGGACCCGGGACAGGGCACACAATGAGCAGTTCTTC. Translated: CAWTRDRAHNEQFF.

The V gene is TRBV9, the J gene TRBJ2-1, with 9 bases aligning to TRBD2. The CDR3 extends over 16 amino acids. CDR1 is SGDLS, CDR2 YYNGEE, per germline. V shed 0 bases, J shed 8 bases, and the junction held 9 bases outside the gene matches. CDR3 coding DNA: TGTGCCAGCAGCGTAGGTGCGGGAGGGCCGGGGGATGAGCAGTTCTTC. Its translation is CASSVGAGGPGDEQFF.

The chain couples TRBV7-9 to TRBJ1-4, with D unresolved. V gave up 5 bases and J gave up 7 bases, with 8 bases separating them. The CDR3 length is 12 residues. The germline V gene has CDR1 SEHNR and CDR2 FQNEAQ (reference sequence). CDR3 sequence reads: CASSPAGEKLFF. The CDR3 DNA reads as TGTGCCAGCAGCCCCGCGGGTGAAAAACTGTTTTTT.

The CDR3 region is CASSLARGAYETQYF. The CDR3 DNA reads as TGCGCCAGCAGCTTGGCCCGCGGGGCTTATGAGACCCAGTACTTC. The chain recombines TRBV5-1 with TRBJ2-5, with TRBD2 as a possible D gene (6 bases). Trimming took off 0 bases at V and 5 bases at J, with 14 bases between the two ends. This CDR3 is 15 amino acids long. Germline V gives CDR1 SGHRS, CDR2 YFSETQ.

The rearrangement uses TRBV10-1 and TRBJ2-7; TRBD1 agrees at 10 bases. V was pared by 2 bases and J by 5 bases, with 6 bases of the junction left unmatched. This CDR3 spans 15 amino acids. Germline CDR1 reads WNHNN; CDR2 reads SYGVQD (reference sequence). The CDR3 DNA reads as TGCGCCAGCAGTGAGCCGGGACAGGGGCTCGACGAGCAGTACTTC. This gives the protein CASSEPGQGLDEQYF.